The sequence of this T cell receptor (beta chain) was determined in a study of blood T cell repertoires in COVID-19. Whole-study context: Nucleic acid was either cDNA or gDNA, and it came from T cells, B-cell-depleted T cells, or PBMCs.

Germline CDR1 SGHVS, CDR2 FNYEAQ. This CDR3 is built from 14 residues. V lost 3 bases to trimming and J lost 3 bases, with 10 bases between them. Measured with immunoSEQ multiplex PCR; TCRdb has only the in-frame clones, and not every one. Of 240,000 or so clones listed, around nine tenths were seen once; the top ten hold 8.8%. This receptor was identified in a middle-aged man who had recovered from COVID-19. The source material was PBMCs or T cells enriched from blood (not recorded which). The V call is TRBV7-6, the J call TRBJ2-3; TRBD1 is a possible D gene (6 bases). The CDR3 protein is CASSLDRGTDTQYF. The CDR3 nucleotides are TGTGCCAGCAGCTTGGACAGAGGGACAGATACGCAGTATTTT.